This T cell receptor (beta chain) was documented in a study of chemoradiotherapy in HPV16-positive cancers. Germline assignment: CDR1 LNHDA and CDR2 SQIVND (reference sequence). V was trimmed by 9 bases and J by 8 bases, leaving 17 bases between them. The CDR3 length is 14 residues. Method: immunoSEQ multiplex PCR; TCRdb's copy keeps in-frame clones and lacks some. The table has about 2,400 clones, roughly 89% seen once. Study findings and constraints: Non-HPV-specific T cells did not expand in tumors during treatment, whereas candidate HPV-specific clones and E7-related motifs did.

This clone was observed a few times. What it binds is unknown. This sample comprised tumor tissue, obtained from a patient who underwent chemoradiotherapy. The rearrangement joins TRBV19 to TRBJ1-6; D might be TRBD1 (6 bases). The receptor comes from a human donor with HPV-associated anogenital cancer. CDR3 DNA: TGTGCCAGCGGAATACAGGGAATTGATTCACCCCTCCACTTT. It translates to CASGIQGIDSPLHF.